This record covers a single T cell receptor beta chain. Its target is unknown. This sample was included in a study of T cell responses to AZD1222 COVID-19 vaccine. Produced via immunoSEQ multiplex PCR; TCRdb's table is partial and in-frame only. The top ten hold about 3.2% of the sample, which has more than 140,000 clones, about 91% seen once. The germline gives CDR1 LNHDA, CDR2 SQIVND (reference sequence). V was shortened by 1 base and J by 6 bases, with 10 bases between the two germline ends. The CDR3 loop spans 13 amino acids. Study results and caveats: Seropositive AZD1222 recipients at baseline numbered only 6 or 7. Spike-specific TCR breadth and depth went up after people got two AZD1222 doses. Clonal diversity may have been underestimated, and the donors were mostly white British, with more females than males.

The chain is built from TRBV19 and TRBJ2-7; D call uncertain. Here the sequenced sample was peripheral blood, taken on day 0 of MenACWY control vaccination. The TCR sequence derives from an adult in good health. This chain's CDR3 is CASSIGKDAEQYF. The CDR3 nucleotides are TGTGCCAGTAGTATAGGGAAAGATGCCGAGCAGTACTTC.